A selection of T cell receptor beta chains follows, all from one sample in a study of PD-1 blockade in classical Hodgkin lymphoma. Data came from immunoSEQ multiplex PCR; TCRdb stores just in-frame clones and leaves some out. The sample carries around 100,000 clones, 90% recorded once. This specimen was peripheral blood mononuclear cells (PBMCs), taken before the fourth cycle of nivolumab. The receptors were gathered from a human donor with classical Hodgkin lymphoma. CDR3s include the opening cysteine and the closing phenylalanine or tryptophan. The D gene is left open where the match is weak. Only some rows state a clone size, as once, few, many or a class for expanded clones.

CDR3: CAWGGGGSYNEQFF
DNA: TGTGCCTGGGGAGGGGGGGGCTCCTACAATGAGCAGTTCTTC
V: TRBV30
size: .
J: TRBJ2-1
D: .

CDR3: CASSKERIHSGNTIYF
DNA: TGTGCCAGCAGCAAAGAACGCATTCACTCTGGAAACACCATATATTTT
V: TRBV21-1
size: .
J: TRBJ1-3
D: .

CDR3: CASSPGGRNTGELFF
DNA: TGTGCCAGCAGCCCCGGCGGAAGGAACACCGGGGAGCTGTTTTTT
V: TRBV9
size: .
J: TRBJ2-2
D: .

CDR3: CASSRGGQNYNEQFF
DNA: TGTGCCAGCAGCCGCGGAGGGCAGAACTACAATGAGCAGTTCTTC
V: TRBV5-5
size: .
J: TRBJ2-1
D: .

CDR3: CASSMRGTGELFF
DNA: TGTGCCAGTAGTATGCGGGGAACCGGGGAGCTGTTTTTT
V: TRBV19
size: .
J: TRBJ2-2
D: .

CDR3: CASSLRPGDGYTF
DNA: TGTGCCAGCAGCTTACGGCCAGGGGATGGCTACACCTTC
V: TRBV11-2
size: .
J: TRBJ1-2
D: .

CDR3: CSAQGRTSTDTQYF
DNA: TGCAGCGCCCAGGGGCGGACTAGCACAGATACGCAGTATTTT
V: TRBV29-1
size: .
J: TRBJ2-3
D: .

CDR3: CASSPQVGPYEQYF
DNA: TGTGCCAGCTCACCACAAGTCGGACCCTACGAGCAGTACTTC
V: TRBV18
size: few
J: TRBJ2-7
D: .

CDR3: CAISDGTGWTGANVLTF
DNA: TGTGCCATCAGTGACGGGACAGGGTGGACTGGGGCCAACGTCCTGACTTTC
V: TRBV10-3
size: .
J: TRBJ2-6
D: TRBD1

CDR3: CASSFLGGADNEQFF
DNA: TGTGCCAGCAGCTTTCTCGGGGGGGCGGACAATGAGCAGTTCTTC
V: TRBV5-4
size: .
J: TRBJ2-1
D: TRBD2

CDR3: CSVETGRTDTQYF
DNA: TGCAGCGTTGAGACAGGGCGCACAGATACGCAGTATTTT
V: TRBV29-1
size: .
J: TRBJ2-3
D: TRBD1

CDR3: CASSLDTPMASEQFF
DNA: TGCGCCAGCAGCCTGGACACCCCCATGGCCAGTGAGCAGTTCTTC
V: TRBV5-1
size: .
J: TRBJ2-1
D: .

CDR3: CASSIGTGVTEAFF
DNA: TGTGCCAGTAGTATTGGGACTGGTGTTACTGAAGCTTTCTTT
V: TRBV19
size: few
J: TRBJ1-1
D: .

CDR3: CASTRVGQGTDTQYF
DNA: TGTGCCAGCACCCGGGTGGGACAGGGCACAGATACGCAGTATTTT
V: TRBV7-9
size: .
J: TRBJ2-3
D: TRBD1

CDR3: CSFPGLETQYF
DNA: TGCAGTTTTCCAGGACTAGAGACCCAGTACTTC
V: TRBV20-1
size: once
J: TRBJ2-5
D: .

CDR3: CASSLRLAGGLGTDTQYF
DNA: TGCGCCAGCAGCTTGCGGCTAGCGGGGGGGCTCGGCACAGATACGCAGTATTTT
V: TRBV5-1
size: .
J: TRBJ2-3
D: TRBD2

CDR3: CASSPLDRRGGYTF
DNA: TGTGCCAGCTCACCGCTGGACAGGCGAGGGGGCTACACCTTC
V: TRBV18
size: .
J: TRBJ1-2
D: TRBD1

CDR3: CASSKGFDVNEQFF
DNA: TGTGCCAGCAGCAAGGGTTTTGATGTGAATGAGCAGTTCTTC
V: TRBV6-5
size: .
J: TRBJ2-1
D: .

CDR3: CASSRQGSSYGYTF
DNA: TGTGCCAGCAGCCGACAGGGTTCGAGCTATGGCTACACCTTC
V: TRBV11-2
size: .
J: TRBJ1-2
D: TRBD1

CDR3: CASSFTSGGSNYGYTF
DNA: TGCGCCAGCAGCTTTACAAGCGGGGGTTCTAACTATGGCTACACCTTC
V: TRBV5-1
size: .
J: TRBJ1-2
D: .

CDR3: CASSIARANEQYF
DNA: TGTGCCAGTAGTATAGCCAGGGCAAACGAGCAGTACTTC
V: TRBV19
size: once
J: TRBJ2-7
D: .

CDR3: CASSASRGVRKNSPLHF
DNA: TGTGCCAGCAGCGCGTCCAGGGGGGTAAGGAAAAATTCACCCCTCCACTTT
V: TRBV7-9
size: .
J: TRBJ1-6
D: TRBD1

CDR3: CASSPRVFRGNQPQHF
DNA: TGTGCCAGCAGCCCCAGGGTCTTTCGGGGCAATCAGCCCCAGCATTTT
V: TRBV28
size: .
J: TRBJ1-5
D: .

CDR3: CASGLLDRTYGYTF
DNA: TGTGCTAGTGGTTTACTGGACAGGACGTATGGCTACACCTTC
V: TRBV12-5
size: .
J: TRBJ1-2
D: TRBD1

CDR3: CASSLRESSYNSPLHF
DNA: TGTGCCAGCAGCTTGAGGGAGAGCTCCTATAATTCACCCCTCCACTTT
V: TRBV5-6
size: .
J: TRBJ1-6
D: .

CDR3: CASSAASGGNEQFF
DNA: TGCGCCAGCAGCGCGGCTAGCGGGGGCAATGAGCAGTTCTTC
V: TRBV5-1
size: .
J: TRBJ2-1
D: TRBD2

CDR3: CASSQTVSTDTQYF
DNA: TGTGCCAGCAGTCAGACGGTTAGCACAGATACGCAGTATTTT
V: TRBV7-7
size: .
J: TRBJ2-3
D: .

CDR3: CASSQTGDNSPLHF
DNA: TGTGCCAGCAGCCAAACAGGGGACAATTCACCCCTCCACTTT
V: TRBV7-9
size: .
J: TRBJ1-6
D: TRBD1

CDR3: CASGLGMNTEAFF
DNA: TGTGCTAGTGGTTTAGGGATGAACACTGAAGCTTTCTTT
V: TRBV12-5
size: .
J: TRBJ1-1
D: .

CDR3: CASRLTHEQYF
DNA: TGTGCCAGTAGATTAACCCACGAGCAGTACTTC
V: TRBV19
size: .
J: TRBJ2-7
D: .

CDR3: CASGPRTGAFSSPLHF
DNA: TGTGCCAGCGGACCCAGGACAGGGGCTTTCAGTTCACCCCTCCACTTT
V: TRBV5-5
size: .
J: TRBJ1-6
D: TRBD1

CDR3: CASSSTRTYEQYF
DNA: TGTGCCAGTAGTAGTACCCGGACCTACGAGCAGTACTTC
V: TRBV19
size: .
J: TRBJ2-7
D: .

CDR3: CASSPPGGQGISPLHF
DNA: TGTGCCAGCTCACCACCGGGGGGACAGGGTATTTCACCCCTCCACTTT
V: TRBV18
size: .
J: TRBJ1-6
D: TRBD1

CDR3: CASSVQGESGNEQFF
DNA: TGTGCCAGCAGCGTCCAGGGGGAGTCTGGCAATGAGCAGTTCTTC
V: TRBV9
size: .
J: TRBJ2-1
D: TRBD1

CDR3: CASRDTAGPLSSYEQYF
DNA: TGTGCCAGCAGGGACACGGCGGGACCCTTGAGCTCCTACGAGCAGTACTTC
V: TRBV25-1
size: .
J: TRBJ2-7
D: .

CDR3: CASSVEAGPPNYGYTF
DNA: TGTGCCAGCAGCGTAGAGGCAGGCCCCCCTAACTATGGCTACACCTTC
V: TRBV9
size: once
J: TRBJ1-2
D: .

CDR3: CAWSVGNSGNTIYF
DNA: TGTGCCTGGAGTGTTGGCAACTCTGGAAACACCATATATTTT
V: TRBV30
size: .
J: TRBJ1-3
D: .